This T cell receptor beta chain was identified in a study of response to subunit inactivated influenza vaccine. CDR1 and CDR2 (germline): SGHVS, FQNEAQ. CDR3 length equals 12 residues. V lost 2 bases to trimming and J lost 8 bases, with 9 bases between them. This clonotype was seen more than once but under ten times. Using its own MiXCR run on the RT-PCR reads, TCRdb lists one record per CDR3 protein. This table has roughly 760,000 distinct CDR3 sequences, about 20% appearing once. This sequence joins TRBV7-8 and TRBJ2-5, with D uncertain. The material was PBMCs from blood, obtained roughly 5 days after vaccination. This TCR was recovered from a man between 45 and 60 years old who received an inactivated influenza vaccine. The CDR3 bases are TGTGCCAGCAGCTTATTATGGGCAACCCAGTACTTC. As protein: CASSLLWATQYF.